These 11 T cell receptor beta chains came from one sample sequenced in a study of spatial heterogeneity in lung cancer. Noted time point: blood at routine non-recurrence follow-up after resection. The study sequenced unsorted whole RNA from tumor, nontumor lung or frozen PBMC. TCRdb reprocessed the 5' RACE reads via MiXCR and lists one record per CDR3 protein. This table has some 54,000 distinct CDR3 sequences, 7.4% appearing once. This specimen was PBMCs, taken at follow-up. Every receptor here comes from a female donor with early-stage non-small cell lung cancer.

This clonotype was detected only a few times. The chain links TRBV6-5 to TRBJ2-5, with TRBD2 matching 8 bases. CDR1 is MNHEY, CDR2 SVGAGI, per germline. There are 17 residues in the CDR3. V gave up 5 bases and J gave up 5 bases; unmatched junction bases: 16. The DNA for the CDR3 is TGTGCCAGCAGTCCTCTGAGCGGGGGCGGTCTGGGGGAGACCCAGTACTTC. Translation: CASSPLSGGGLGETQYF.

In its sample, this clonotype was seen many times. The chain carries TRBV7-2 and TRBJ2-2; D unresolved. Trimming shortened V by 0 bases and J by 7 bases, and 12 bases separated the two germline ends. This CDR3 contains 15 residues. Germline-derived CDR1 and CDR2 are SGHTA and FQGNSA. CDR3 protein: CASSLALVGSGELFF. DNA for the CDR3: TGTGCCAGCAGCTTAGCGCTGGTGGGAAGCGGGGAGCTGTTTTTT.

The sample holds many counts of this clonotype. The chain uses TRBV7-2 and TRBJ1-1, with D perhaps matching TRBD1 (5 bases). Germline CDR1 SGHTA, CDR2 FQGNSA. This CDR3 has 13 amino acids. The V end lost 4 bases, the J end lost 1 base, and 7 bases lay between the germline ends. The CDR3 protein is CASSSGPNTEAFF. The CDR3, as DNA: TGTGCCAGCAGCTCGGGACCGAACACTGAAGCTTTCTTT. Filled out from reference TRBV7-2 and TRBJ1-1, the complete variable domain reads GAGVSQSPSNKVTEKGKDVELRCDPISGHTALYWYRQSLGQGLEFLIYFQGNSAPDKSGLPSDRFSAERTGGSVSTLTIQRTQQEDSAVYLCASSSGPNTEAFFGQGTRLTVV.

Many counts were recorded for this clonotype. This chain links TRBV12-3 or TRBV12-4 with TRBJ1-6, with D possibly TRBD1 on 5 matching bases. There are 14 residues in the CDR3. V shed 9 bases and J shed 9 bases, with 18 bases lying between them. The CDR3 DNA is TGTGCCAGTACTTTCGGGGGATTGAGTTCACCCCTCCACTTT. It specifies CASTFGGLSSPLHF.

This clonotype came up a few times. V is TRBV9 and J is TRBJ2-3; no clear D gene. Trimming shortened V by 8 bases and J by 4 bases, and 11 bases separated the two germline ends. The germline gives CDR1 SGDLS, CDR2 YYNGEE. The CDR3 totals 12 residues. The CDR3 DNA reads TGTGCCAGTAGAGGCCCAGCAGATACGCAGTATTTT. Its translation: CASRGPADTQYF.

Ten or more counts support this clonotype. This chain uses TRBV29-1 with TRBJ2-3; 8 nucleotides agree with TRBD2. V was pared by 6 bases and J by 2 bases, with 22 bases of the junction left unmatched. Germline values: CDR1 SQVTM, CDR2 ANQGSEA. The CDR3 contains 19 residues. CDR3 coding DNA: TGCAGCGTGAATGAACAGGGAATCCGGCGGGGGGCCAACACAGATACGCAGTATTTT. Translation: CSVNEQGIRRGANTDTQYF.

This clonotype occurred a few times. The rearrangement joins TRBV9 to TRBJ2-2; D is unresolved. The CDR3 loop spans 15 amino acids. Germline loops: CDR1 SGDLS, CDR2 YYNGEE. The ends were cut back, 0 bases at V and 6 bases at J, with 12 bases in the middle. CDR3 nucleotides: TGTGCCAGCAGCGTAGACGTCGGGTTCGCCGGGGAGCTGTTTTTT. Protein product: CASSVDVGFAGELFF. Looking up the rest from reference TRBV9 and TRBJ2-2 gives the full variable domain: DSGVTQTPKHLITATGQRVTLRCSPRSGDLSVYWYQQSLDQGLQFLIQYYNGEERAKGNILERFSAQQFPDLHSELNLSSLELGDSALYFCASSVDVGFAGELFFGEGSRLTVL.

V usage is TRBV20-1 and J usage is TRBJ2-3; D perhaps matches TRBD1 (5 bases). The length of the CDR3 is 13 residues. Germline CDR1 is DFQATT and CDR2 is SNEGSKA (reference sequence). V lost 1 base and J 0 bases, leaving 5 bases between the germline ends. The CDR3 loop reads CSARGQSTDTQYF. The DNA for the CDR3 is TGCAGTGCTAGAGGACAGAGCACAGATACGCAGTATTTT.

This clonotype has a handful of counts. This rearrangement joins TRBV5-1 to TRBJ2-5; 9 nucleotides line up with TRBD2. V was pared by 0 bases and J by 5 bases, with 14 bases of the junction left unmatched. This CDR3 comprises 18 residues. Germline-derived CDR1 and CDR2 are SGHRS and YFSETQ. The CDR3 DNA is TGCGCCAGCAGCTTGGGGGCCGGGACTAGCTCAAATCAGGAGACCCAGTACTTC. Its translation: CASSLGAGTSSNQETQYF.

The chain uses TRBV25-1 and TRBJ1-4; 7 nucleotides agree with TRBD1. Germline values: CDR1 MGHDK, CDR2 SYGVNS. The V segment lost 3 bases and the J segment 8 bases; nucleotides outside the gene matches: 6. The CDR3 is 14 residues long. The CDR3 sequence: CASSEPTGEEKLFF. CDR3 nucleotides: TGTGCCAGCAGTGAGCCCACAGGGGAAGAAAAACTGTTTTTT.

This clonotype was recorded a few times. This chain connects TRBV12-3 or TRBV12-4 to TRBJ2-7; the D is unclear. The CDR3 sequence is 16 residues long. V lost 4 bases to trimming and J lost 3 bases, with 19 bases between them. The CDR3 reads CASSSRAGAHYYEQYF. CDR3 DNA sequence: TGTGCCAGCAGTTCACGAGCAGGCGCCCATTACTACGAGCAGTACTTC.